This TCR beta chain was sequenced during a study of T cell repertoires in cytomegalovirus infection. Study observations and caveats: Carriers of CMV and the relevant HLA type were discriminated by public TCR beta frequency. Dominating the ex vivo response were HLA-C-restricted CMV-specific TCR beta clonotypes.

This CDR3 spans 16 amino acids. V lost 7 bases, J lost 2 bases, and 12 bases stayed unmatched. TCRdb re-derived calls from the reads in MiXCR, one entry per CDR3 protein. The data contain approximately 260,000 distinct CDR3 sequences, approximately 22% of them singletons. This clonotype has just a few counts. Its cognate antigen is unknown. Source: cultured PBMCs, taken from culture after CMV antigen stimulation. The sequence was collected from a human donor in good health (CMV status not recorded). Some clones in this sample may be carry-over from other donors' samples. This chain links TRBV12-3 or TRBV12-4 with TRBJ2-5, with 8 bases that match TRBD1. DNA for the CDR3: TGTGCCAGCACCCTCACCCTAGGACAGGGACAAGAGACCCAGTACTTC. This codes for CASTLTLGQGQETQYF.